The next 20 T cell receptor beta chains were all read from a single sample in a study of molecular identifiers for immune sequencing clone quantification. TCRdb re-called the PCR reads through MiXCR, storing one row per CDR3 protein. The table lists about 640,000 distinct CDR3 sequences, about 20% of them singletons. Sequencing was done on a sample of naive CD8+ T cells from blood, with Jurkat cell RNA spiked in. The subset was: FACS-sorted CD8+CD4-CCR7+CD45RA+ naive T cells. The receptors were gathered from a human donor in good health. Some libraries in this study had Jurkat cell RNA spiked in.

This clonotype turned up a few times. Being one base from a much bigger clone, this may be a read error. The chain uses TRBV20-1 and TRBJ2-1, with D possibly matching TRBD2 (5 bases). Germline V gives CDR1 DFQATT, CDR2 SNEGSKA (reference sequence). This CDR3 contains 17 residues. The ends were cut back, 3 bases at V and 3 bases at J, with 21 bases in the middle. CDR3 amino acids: CSASEVIQPGGYNEQFF. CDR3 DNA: TGCAGTGCTAGTGAAGTCATACAACCAGGAGGCTACAATGAGCAGTTCTTC.

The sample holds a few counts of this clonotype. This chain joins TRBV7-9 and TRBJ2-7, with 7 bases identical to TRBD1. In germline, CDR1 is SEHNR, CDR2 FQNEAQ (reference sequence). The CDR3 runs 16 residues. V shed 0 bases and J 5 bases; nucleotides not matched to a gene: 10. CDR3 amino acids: CASSLAPGTDEHEQYF. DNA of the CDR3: TGTGCCAGCAGCTTAGCCCCCGGGACAGATGAGCACGAGCAGTACTTC.

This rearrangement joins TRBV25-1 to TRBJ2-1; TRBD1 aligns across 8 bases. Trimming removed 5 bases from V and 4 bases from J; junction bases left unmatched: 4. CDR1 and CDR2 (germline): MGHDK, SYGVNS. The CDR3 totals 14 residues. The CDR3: CASSTGGGYNEQFF. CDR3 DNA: TGTGCCAGCAGTACAGGGGGTGGGTACAATGAGCAGTTCTTC.

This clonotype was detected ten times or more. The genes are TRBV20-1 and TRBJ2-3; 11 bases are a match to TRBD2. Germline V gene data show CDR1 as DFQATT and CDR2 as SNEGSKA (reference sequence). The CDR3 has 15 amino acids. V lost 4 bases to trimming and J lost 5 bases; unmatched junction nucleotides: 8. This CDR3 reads CSATSLAGVGDTQYF. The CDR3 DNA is TGCAGTGCTACCTCACTAGCGGGAGTAGGAGATACGCAGTATTTT.

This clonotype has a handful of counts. The CDR3 loop reads CASSLGLTGSEQYF. As DNA, the CDR3 is TGTGCCAGCAGCTTAGGCCTTACAGGGTCCGAGCAGTACTTC. This chain uses TRBV13 with TRBJ2-7; a weak D match, TRBD1 (6 bases). V lost 0 bases to trimming and J lost 6 bases, with 12 bases between them. CDR3 size: 14 residues. Germline CDR1 reads PRHDT; CDR2 reads FYEKMQ (reference sequence). Full variable domain (rest looked up from reference TRBV13 and TRBJ2-7): AAGVIQSPRHLIKEKRETATLKCYPIPRHDTVYWYQQGPGQDPQFLISFYEKMQSDKGSIPDRFSAQQFSDYHSELNMSSLELGDSALYFCASSLGLTGSEQYFGPGTRLTVT.

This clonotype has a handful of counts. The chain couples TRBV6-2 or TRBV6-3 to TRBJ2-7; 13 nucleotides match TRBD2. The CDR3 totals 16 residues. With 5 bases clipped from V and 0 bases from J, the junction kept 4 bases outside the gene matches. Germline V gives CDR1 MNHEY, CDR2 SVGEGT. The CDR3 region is CASSIGLAGVSYEQYF. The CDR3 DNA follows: TGTGCCAGCAGTATTGGACTAGCGGGGGTCTCCTACGAGCAGTACTTC.

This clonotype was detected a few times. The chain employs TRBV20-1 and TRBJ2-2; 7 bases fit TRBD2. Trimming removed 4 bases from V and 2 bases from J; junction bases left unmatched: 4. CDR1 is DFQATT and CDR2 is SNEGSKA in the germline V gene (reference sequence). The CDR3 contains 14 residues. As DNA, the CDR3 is TGCAGTGCTATCCGGGACTATAACACCGGGGAGCTGTTTTTT. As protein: CSAIRDYNTGELFF.

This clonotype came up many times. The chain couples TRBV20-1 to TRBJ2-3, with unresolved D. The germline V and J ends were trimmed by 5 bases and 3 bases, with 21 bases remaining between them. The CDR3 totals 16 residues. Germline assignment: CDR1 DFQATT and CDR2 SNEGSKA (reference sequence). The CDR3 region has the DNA TGCAGTGCTCGCACCCTGGTGGTGACCCCGACAGATACGCAGTATTTT. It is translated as CSARTLVVTPTDTQYF.

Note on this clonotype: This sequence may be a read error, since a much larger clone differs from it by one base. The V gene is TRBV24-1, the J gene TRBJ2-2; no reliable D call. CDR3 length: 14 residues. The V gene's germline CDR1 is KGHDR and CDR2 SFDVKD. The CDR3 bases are TGTGCCACCGGTGATTCGGCTCCAGCCGGGGAGCTGTTTTTT. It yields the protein CATGDSAPAGELFF.

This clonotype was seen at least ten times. CDR3 nucleotides: TGTGCCAGCAGTCCATTGTTTGGGGTGAACACTGAAGCTTTCTTT. Its translation is CASSPLFGVNTEAFF. The rearrangement joins TRBV6-5 to TRBJ1-1; no reliable D call. The CDR3 has 15 amino acids. V shed 5 bases and J shed 0 bases, with 13 bases lying between them. Germline V gene sequence: CDR1 MNHEY, CDR2 SVGAGI.

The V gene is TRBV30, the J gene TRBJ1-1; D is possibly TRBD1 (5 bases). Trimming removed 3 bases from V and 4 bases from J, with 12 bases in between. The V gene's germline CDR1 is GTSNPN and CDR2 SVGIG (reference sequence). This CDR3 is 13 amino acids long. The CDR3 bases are TGTGCCTGGAGGGGGACCCTCCTCACTGAAGCTTTCTTT. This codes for CAWRGTLLTEAFF.

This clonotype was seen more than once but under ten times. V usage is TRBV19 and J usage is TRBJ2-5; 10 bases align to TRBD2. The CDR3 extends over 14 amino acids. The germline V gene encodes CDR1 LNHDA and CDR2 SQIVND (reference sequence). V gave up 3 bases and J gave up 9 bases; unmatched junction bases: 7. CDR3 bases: TGTGCCAGTAGTATCGGTAGCGGGAGGTGGGCCCAGTACTTC. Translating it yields CASSIGSGRWAQYF.

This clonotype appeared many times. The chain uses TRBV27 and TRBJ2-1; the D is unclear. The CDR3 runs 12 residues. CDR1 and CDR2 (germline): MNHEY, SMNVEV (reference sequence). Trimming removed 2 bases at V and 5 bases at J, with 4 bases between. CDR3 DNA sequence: TGTGCCAGCAGTTTAGGGAACAATGAGCAGTTCTTC. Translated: CASSLGNNEQFF.

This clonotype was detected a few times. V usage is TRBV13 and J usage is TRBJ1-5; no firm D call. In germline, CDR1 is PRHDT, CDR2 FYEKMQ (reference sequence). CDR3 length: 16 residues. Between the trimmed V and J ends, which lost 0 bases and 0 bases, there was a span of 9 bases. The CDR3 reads CASSLGWGGSNQPQHF. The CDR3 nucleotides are TGTGCCAGCAGCTTAGGATGGGGTGGTAGCAATCAGCCCCAGCATTTT.

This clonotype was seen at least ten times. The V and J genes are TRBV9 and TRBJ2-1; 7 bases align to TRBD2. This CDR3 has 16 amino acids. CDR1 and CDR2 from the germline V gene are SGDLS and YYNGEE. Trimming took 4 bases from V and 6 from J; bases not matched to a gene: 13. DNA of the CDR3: TGTGCCAGCAGCCTAACCTCCCTTTCGGGGGGCAATGAGCAGTTCTTC. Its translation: CASSLTSLSGGNEQFF.

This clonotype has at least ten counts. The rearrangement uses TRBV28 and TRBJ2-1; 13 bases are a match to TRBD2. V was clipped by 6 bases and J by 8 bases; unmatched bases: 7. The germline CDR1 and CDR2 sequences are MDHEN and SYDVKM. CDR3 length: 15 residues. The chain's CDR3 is CASSSGTSGIYEQFF. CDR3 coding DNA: TGTGCCAGCAGCTCCGGGACTAGCGGGATCTATGAGCAGTTCTTC.

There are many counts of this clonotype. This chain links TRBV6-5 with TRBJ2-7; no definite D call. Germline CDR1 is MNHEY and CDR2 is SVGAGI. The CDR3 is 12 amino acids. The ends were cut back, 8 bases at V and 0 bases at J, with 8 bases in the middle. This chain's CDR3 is CASGPSSYEQYF. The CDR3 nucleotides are TGTGCCAGCGGGCCGAGCTCCTACGAGCAGTACTTC.

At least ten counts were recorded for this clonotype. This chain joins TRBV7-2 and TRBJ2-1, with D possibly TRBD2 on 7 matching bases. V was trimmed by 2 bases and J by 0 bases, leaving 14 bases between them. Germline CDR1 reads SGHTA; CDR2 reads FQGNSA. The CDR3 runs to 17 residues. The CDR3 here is CASSLLAGASSYNEQFF. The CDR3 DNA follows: TGTGCCAGCAGCTTACTGGCGGGGGCGAGCTCCTACAATGAGCAGTTCTTC.

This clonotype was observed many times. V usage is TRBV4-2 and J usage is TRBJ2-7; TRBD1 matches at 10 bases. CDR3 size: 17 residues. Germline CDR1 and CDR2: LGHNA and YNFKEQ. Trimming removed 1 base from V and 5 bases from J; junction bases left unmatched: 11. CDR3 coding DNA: TGTGCCAGCAGCCAAGGGTTCGGGGACAGGGGAACACACGAGCAGTACTTC. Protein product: CASSQGFGDRGTHEQYF.

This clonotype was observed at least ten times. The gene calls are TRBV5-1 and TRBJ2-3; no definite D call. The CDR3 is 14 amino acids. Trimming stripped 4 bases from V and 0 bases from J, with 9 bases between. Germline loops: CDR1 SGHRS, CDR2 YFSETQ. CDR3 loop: CASSPAGSTDTQYF. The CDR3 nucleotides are TGCGCCAGCAGCCCGGCCGGAAGCACAGATACGCAGTATTTT.